At least ten counts were recorded for the clone carrying this T cell receptor (beta chain). Germline loops: CDR1 KGHSH, CDR2 LQKENI. V lost 0 bases and J lost 4, with 9 bases in between. The CDR3 extends over 14 amino acids. These data are taken from a study of T cells in Graves' hyperthyroidism and ophthalmopathy. Authors of the study amplified TCR beta CDR3 regions from RNA transcripts. With the HTBI primer set, the TCR CDR3 went through a first round of RT-PCR. Each CDR3 protein is one row after TCRdb ran MiXCR on the multiplex PCR reads. The repertoire holds 600,000 or so distinct CDR3 sequences, with around 16% as singletons.

Input material: blood. The clonotype comes from a woman in her twenties or thirties with Graves' hyperthyroidism. The chain links TRBV18 to TRBJ2-5; no definite D call. The CDR3 coding sequence is TGTGCCAGCTCACCACCGTCAAAGCGAGAGACCCAGTACTTC. The encoded protein is CASSPPSKRETQYF.